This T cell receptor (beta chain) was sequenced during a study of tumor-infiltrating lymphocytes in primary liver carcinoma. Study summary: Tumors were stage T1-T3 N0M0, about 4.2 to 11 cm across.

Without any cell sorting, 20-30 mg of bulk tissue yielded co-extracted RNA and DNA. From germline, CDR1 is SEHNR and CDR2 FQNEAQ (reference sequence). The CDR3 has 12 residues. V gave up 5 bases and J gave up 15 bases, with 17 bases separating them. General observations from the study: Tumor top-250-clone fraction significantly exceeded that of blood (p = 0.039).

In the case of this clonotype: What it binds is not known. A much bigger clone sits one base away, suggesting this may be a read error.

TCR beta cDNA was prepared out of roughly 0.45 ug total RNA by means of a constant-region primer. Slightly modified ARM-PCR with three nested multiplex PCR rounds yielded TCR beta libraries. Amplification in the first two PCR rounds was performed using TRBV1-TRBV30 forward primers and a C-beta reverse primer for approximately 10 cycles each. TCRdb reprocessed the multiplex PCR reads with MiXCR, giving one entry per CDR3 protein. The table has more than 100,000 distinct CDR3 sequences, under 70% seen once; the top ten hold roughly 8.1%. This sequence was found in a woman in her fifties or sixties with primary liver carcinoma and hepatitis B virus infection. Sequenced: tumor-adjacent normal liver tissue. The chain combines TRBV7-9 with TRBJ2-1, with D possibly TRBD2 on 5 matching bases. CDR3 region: CASSPSGRRSFF. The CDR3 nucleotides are TGTGCCAGCAGCCCATCCGGCCGGAGGTCGTTCTTC.